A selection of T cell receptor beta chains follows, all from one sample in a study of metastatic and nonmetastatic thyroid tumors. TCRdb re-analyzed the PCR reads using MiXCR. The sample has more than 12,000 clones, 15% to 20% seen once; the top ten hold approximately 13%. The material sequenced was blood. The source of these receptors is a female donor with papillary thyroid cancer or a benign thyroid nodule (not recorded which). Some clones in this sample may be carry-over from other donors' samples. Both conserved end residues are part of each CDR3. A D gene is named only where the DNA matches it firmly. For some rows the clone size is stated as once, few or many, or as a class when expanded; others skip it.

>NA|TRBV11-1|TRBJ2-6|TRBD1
TGTGCCACCCCCCCAGGGGACAGGGGCTCTGGGGCCAACGTCCTGACTTTC
CATPPGDRGSGANVLTF
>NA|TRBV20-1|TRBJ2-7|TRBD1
TGCAGTGCTGATGGCCAAGCGCGTAGACAGGGGCGGAGGTTC
CSADGQARRQGRRF
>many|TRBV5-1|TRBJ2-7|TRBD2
TGCGCCAGCAGCTCGGGACAGTGGGGACTAGCGGACTACGAGCAGTACTTC
CASSSGQWGLADYEQYF
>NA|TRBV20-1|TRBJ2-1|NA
TGCAGTGCTAGATGGCGGCGCGACCTTCGTGAGCAGTTCTTC
CSARWRRDLREQFF
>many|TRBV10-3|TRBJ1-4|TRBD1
TGTGCCATCAGCCCCGGACAGGGGGCTAAGGAACTGTTTTTT
CAISPGQGAKELFF
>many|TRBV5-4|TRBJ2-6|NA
TGTGCCAGCAGCTTCCGGGGGGCAGAAAACTCTGGGGCCAACGTCCTGACTTTC
CASSFRGAENSGANVLTF
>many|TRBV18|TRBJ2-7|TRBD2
TGTGCCAGCTCACCAGAGCGGGACTCCTACGGGCAGTACTTC
CASSPERDSYGQYF
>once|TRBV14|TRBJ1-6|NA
TGTGCCAGCAGCCAAGTCAACAATTCACCCCTCCACTTT
CASSQVNNSPLHF
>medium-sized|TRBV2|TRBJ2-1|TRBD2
TGTGCCAGCAGTGTTGAGGGCGGGAGAGGGCAGTTCTTC
CASSVEGGRGQFF
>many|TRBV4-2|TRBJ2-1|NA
TGTGCCAGCAGCCCGGGGGGGACAGGGAGCAATGAGCAGTTCTTC
CASSPGGTGSNEQFF
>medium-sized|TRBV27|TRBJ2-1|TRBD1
TGTGCCAGCAGCCACAGGGGAGAGAAGTTCTTC
CASSHRGEKFF
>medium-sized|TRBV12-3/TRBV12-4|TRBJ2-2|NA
TGTGCCAGCAGTCCCTTGGGGAACACCGGGGAGCTGTTTTTT
CASSPLGNTGELFF
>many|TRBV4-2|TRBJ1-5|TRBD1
TGTGCCAGCAGCCAAGGGACAGGGTTAGGTCAGCCCCAGCATTTT
CASSQGTGLGQPQHF
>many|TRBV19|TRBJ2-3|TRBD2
TGTGCCAGTACGCACGGGGGGAGGGCGCAAGATACGCAGTATTTT
CASTHGGRAQDTQYF
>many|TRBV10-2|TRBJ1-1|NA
TGCGCCAGCAGTGACACGGGGGCGTCAAGGAACACTGAAGCTTTCTTT
CASSDTGASRNTEAFF
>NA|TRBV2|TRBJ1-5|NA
TGTGCCAGCAGTCTTGGGGTGGGGAGCAATCAGCCCCAGCATTTT
CASSLGVGSNQPQHF
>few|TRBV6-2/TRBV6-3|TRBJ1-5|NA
TGTGCCAGCAGTTACTCATCGGGACACTTAAATCAGCCCCAGCATTTT
CASSYSSGHLNQPQHF
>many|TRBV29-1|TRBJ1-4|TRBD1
TGCAGCGTTGGGGAGACAGGGGGAGATGAAAAACTGTTTTTT
CSVGETGGDEKLFF
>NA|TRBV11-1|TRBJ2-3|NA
TGTGCCAGCAGCTTAGTGGTACAAAGTGGTACAGATGCGCAGTATTTT
CASSLVVQSGTDAQYF
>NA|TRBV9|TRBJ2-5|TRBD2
TGTGCCAGCAGCGCGGGACCAGCGGGAGCATGGCAAGAGACCCAGTACTTC
CASSAGPAGAWQETQYF
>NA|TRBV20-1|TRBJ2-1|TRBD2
TGCAGTGCTAGACTAGCGGACAATGAGCAGTTCTTC
CSARLADNEQFF
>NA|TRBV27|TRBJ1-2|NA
TGTGCCAGCATCGCAAGCGATCCCTATGGCTACACCTTC
CASIASDPYGYTF
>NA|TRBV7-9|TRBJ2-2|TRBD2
TGTGCCTCCCGGACTAGCGGGGGGAACACCGGGGAGCTGTTTTTT
CASRTSGGNTGELFF
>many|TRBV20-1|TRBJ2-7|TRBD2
TGCAGTGCTAGAGATCACAGACTAGCGGGAAAAGAGCAGTACTTC
CSARDHRLAGKEQYF
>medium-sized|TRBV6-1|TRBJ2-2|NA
TGTGCCAGCAGCCAGCGTGGGGGGCACACCGGGGAGCTGTTTTTT
CASSQRGGHTGELFF
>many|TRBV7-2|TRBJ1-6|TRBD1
TGTGCCAGCAGCAAGCAGACAGGGGTGGATTCACCCCTCCACTTT
CASSKQTGVDSPLHF
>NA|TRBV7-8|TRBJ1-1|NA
TGTGCCAGCAGCATCCTTTGGCGGGAAAACACTGAAGCTTTCTTT
CASSILWRENTEAFF
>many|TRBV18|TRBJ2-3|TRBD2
TGTGCCAGCTCACCGTCTCTAGCGGGAGCGGTTAGCACAGATACGCAGTATTTT
CASSPSLAGAVSTDTQYF
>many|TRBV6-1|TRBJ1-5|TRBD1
TGTGCCAGCAGGGACCAGGACAGGGTCGGAAGTAGCAATCAGCCCCAGCATTTT
CASRDQDRVGSSNQPQHF
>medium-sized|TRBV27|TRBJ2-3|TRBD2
TGTGCCAGCAGTTTAATAACGGGAGGGATGACAGATACGCAGTATTTT
CASSLITGGMTDTQYF
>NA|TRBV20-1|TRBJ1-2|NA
TGCAGTGCTAGATATCTGAGGACATACTTCGGGGGCTACACCTTC
CSARYLRTYFGGYTF
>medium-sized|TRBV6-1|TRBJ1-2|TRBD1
TGTGCCAGCAGTAAATTTAAAGGGGGCGGCGGTGGCTACACCTTC
CASSKFKGGGGGYTF
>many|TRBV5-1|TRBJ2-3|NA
TGCGCCAGCAGCTTGGTCGACAGTTTTGTAGATACGCAGTATTTT
CASSLVDSFVDTQYF
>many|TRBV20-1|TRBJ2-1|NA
TGCAGTGCTAGTAGGGACACGACCTACAATGAGCAGTTCTTC
CSASRDTTYNEQFF
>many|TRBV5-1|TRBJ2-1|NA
TGCGCCAGCAGCTTGGGAGGGGACGGTGAGCAGTTCTTC
CASSLGGDGEQFF
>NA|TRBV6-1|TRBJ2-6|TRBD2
TGTGCCAGCCGGGGGGGGTCTGGGGCCAACGTCCTGACTTTC
CASRGGSGANVLTF
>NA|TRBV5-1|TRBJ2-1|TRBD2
TGCGCCAGCAGCTTGGTGCGGACTAGCGGGAGATACAATGAGCAGTTCTTC
CASSLVRTSGRYNEQFF
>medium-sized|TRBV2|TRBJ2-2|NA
TGTGCCAGCAGACCCTCGGACCAGGGCACCGGGGAGCTGTTTTTT
CASRPSDQGTGELFF
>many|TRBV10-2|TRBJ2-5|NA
TGCGCCAGCAGTGAGGGCAGGTGGACGGAGACCCAGTACTTC
CASSEGRWTETQYF
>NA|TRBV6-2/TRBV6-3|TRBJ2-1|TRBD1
TGTGCCAGCAGCCCCCAGGCCGGACAGGGGGCAGATGAGCAGTTCTTC
CASSPQAGQGADEQFF
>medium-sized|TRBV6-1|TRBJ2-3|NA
TGTGCCAGCACCAGGGGATCTAGCACAGATACGCAGTATTTT
CASTRGSSTDTQYF
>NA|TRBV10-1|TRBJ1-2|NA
TGCGCCAGCAGCCCGGACAGATACTATGGCTACACCTTC
CASSPDRYYGYTF
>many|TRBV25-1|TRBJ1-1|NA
TGTGCCAGCAGTGCAAAAGGGGGGGATTGGGTTGAAGCTTTCTTT
CASSAKGGDWVEAFF
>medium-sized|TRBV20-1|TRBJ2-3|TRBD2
TGCAGTGCTTCCCGGACTAGCGGAGTTAGCACAGATACGCAGTATTTT
CSASRTSGVSTDTQYF
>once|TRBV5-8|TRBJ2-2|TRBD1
TGTGCCAGCAGCCCCGGACAGGGCTTTACCGGGGAGCTGTTTTTT
CASSPGQGFTGELFF
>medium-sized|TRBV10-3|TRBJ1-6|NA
TGTGCCATCAGTGGTGACTTGGCTTCACCCCTCCACTTT
CAISGDLASPLHF
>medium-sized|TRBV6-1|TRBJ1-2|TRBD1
TGTGCCAGCAGTGAAGTCTTTGGGACAGGGGACGCGCGCTACACCTTC
CASSEVFGTGDARYTF
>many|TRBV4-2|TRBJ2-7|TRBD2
TGTGCCAGCAGCCGGCCGGGACTAGCGTCCGAGCAGTACTTC
CASSRPGLASEQYF
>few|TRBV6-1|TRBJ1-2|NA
TGTGCCAGCAGTGAAGCGGGGCTAATCTATGGCTACACCTTC
CASSEAGLIYGYTF
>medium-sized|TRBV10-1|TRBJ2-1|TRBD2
TGCGCCAGCACCGGGACTAACCTCAATGAGCAGTTCTTC
CASTGTNLNEQFF
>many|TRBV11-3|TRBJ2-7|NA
TGTGCCAGCAGCTTCGAGGGGGCGGGGTCCTACGAGCAGTACTTC
CASSFEGAGSYEQYF
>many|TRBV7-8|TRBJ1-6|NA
TGTGCCAGCAGCCCCCGTTACCAGGGGAATTCACCCCTCCACTTT
CASSPRYQGNSPLHF
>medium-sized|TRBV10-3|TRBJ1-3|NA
TGTGCCATCTGGGACACTGGAAACACCATATATTTT
CAIWDTGNTIYF
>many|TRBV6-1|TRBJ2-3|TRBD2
TGTGCCAGCACAATAGCGGGAGGGTTAGATACGCAGTATTTT
CASTIAGGLDTQYF
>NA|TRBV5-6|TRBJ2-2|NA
TGTGCCAGCAGCTGGGGGCAGAACACCGGGGAGCTGTTTTTT
CASSWGQNTGELFF
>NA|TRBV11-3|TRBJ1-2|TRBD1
TGTGCCAGCAGCCCCCATCGACAGGGCGTCAACTATGGCTACACCTTC
CASSPHRQGVNYGYTF
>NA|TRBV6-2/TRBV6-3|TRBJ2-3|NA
TGTGCCAGCAGCCTCGGACTAACGGGGTTGGGATATATGCAGTATTTT
CASSLGLTGLGYMQYF
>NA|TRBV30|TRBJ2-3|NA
TGTGCCAGGGACCTTAGTTCAGATACGCAGTATTTT
CARDLSSDTQYF